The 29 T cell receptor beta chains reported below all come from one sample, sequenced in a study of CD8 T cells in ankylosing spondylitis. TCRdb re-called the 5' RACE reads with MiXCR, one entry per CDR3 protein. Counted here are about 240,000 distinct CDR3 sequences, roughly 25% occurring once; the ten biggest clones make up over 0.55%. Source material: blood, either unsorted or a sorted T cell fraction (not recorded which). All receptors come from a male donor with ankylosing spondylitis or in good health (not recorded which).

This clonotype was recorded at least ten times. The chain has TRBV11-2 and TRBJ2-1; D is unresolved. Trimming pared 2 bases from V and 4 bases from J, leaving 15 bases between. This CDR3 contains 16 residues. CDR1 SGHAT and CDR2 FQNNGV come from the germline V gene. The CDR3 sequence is CASSLKVEAVYNEQFF. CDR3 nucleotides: TGTGCCAGCAGCTTAAAAGTTGAGGCTGTTTACAATGAGCAGTTCTTC.

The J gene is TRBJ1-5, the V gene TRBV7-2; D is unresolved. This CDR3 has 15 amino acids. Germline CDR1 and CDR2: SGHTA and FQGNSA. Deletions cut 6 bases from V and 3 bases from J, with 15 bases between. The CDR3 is CASRPLVGNNQPQHF. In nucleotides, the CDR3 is TGTGCCAGCAGACCACTGGTTGGTAACAATCAGCCCCAGCATTTT.

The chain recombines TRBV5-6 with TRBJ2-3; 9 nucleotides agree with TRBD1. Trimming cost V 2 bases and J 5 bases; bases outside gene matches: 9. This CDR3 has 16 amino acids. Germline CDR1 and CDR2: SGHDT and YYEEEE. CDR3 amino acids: CASSFTGTGWRDTQYF. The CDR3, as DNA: TGTGCCAGCAGCTTTACCGGGACAGGGTGGAGAGATACGCAGTATTTT. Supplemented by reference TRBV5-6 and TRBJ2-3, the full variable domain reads DAGVTQSPTHLIKTRGQQVTLRCSPKSGHDTVSWYQQALGQGPQFIFQYYEEEERQRGNFPDRFSGHQFPNYSSELNVNALLLGDSALYLCASSFTGTGWRDTQYFGPGTRLTVL.

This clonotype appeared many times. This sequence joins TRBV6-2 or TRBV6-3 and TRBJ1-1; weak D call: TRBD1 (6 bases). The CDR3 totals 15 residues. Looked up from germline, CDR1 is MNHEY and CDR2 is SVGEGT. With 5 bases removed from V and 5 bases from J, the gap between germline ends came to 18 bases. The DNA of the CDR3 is TGTGCCAGCAGTCGCGGACAGCGGGTGGGTACTGAAGCTTTCTTT. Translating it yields CASSRGQRVGTEAFF.

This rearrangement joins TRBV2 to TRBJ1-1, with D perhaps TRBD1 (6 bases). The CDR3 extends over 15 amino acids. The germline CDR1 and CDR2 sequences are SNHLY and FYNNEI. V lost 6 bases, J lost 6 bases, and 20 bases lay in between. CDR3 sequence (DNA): TGTGCCAGCAGGGGGGGACAATCAAAGGTGGCTGAAGCTTTCTTT. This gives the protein CASRGGQSKVAEAFF.

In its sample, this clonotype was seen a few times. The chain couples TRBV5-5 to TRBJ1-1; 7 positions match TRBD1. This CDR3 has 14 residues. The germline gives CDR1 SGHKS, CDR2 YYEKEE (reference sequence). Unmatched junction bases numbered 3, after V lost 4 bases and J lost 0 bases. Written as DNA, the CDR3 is TGTGCCAGCAGCGGACAGGTTTTGAACACTGAAGCTTTCTTT. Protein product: CASSGQVLNTEAFF.

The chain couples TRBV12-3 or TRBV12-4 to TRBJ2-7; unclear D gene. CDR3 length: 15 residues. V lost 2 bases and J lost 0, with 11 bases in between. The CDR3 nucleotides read TGTGCCAGCAGTTTAAGGTCTGTTGGCTCCTACGAGCAGTACTTC. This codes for CASSLRSVGSYEQYF.

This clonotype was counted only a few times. The CDR3 region has the DNA TGCAGCGTAACCAGGGGTTACGAGACCCAGTACTTC. Translated: CSVTRGYETQYF. V gene TRBV29-1 combines with J gene TRBJ2-5, with a tentative D call TRBD1 (6 bases). Trimming took 6 bases from V and 5 from J, leaving 13 bases between them. This CDR3 spans 12 amino acids. CDR1 is SQVTM and CDR2 is ANQGSEA in the germline V gene. Drawing the rest from reference TRBV29-1 and TRBJ2-5, the complete variable domain is SAVISQKPSRDICQRGTSLTIQCQVDSQVTMMFWYRQQPGQSLTLIATANQGSEATYESGFVIDKFPISRPNLTFSTLTVSNMSPEDSSIYLCSVTRGYETQYFGPGTRLLVL.

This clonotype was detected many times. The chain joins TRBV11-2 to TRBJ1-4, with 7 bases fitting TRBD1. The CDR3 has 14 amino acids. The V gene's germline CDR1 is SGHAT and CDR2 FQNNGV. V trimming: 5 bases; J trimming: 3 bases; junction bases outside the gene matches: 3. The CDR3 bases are TGTGCCAGCAGCCCGGACAGGCCTAATGAAAAACTGTTTTTT. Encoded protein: CASSPDRPNEKLFF.

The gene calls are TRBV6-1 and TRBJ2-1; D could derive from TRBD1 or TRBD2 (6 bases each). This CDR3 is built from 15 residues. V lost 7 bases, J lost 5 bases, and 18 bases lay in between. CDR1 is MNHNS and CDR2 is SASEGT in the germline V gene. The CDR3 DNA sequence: TGTGCCAGCACGACCGACACAAGGGGGGACAATGAGCAGTTCTTC. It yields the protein CASTTDTRGDNEQFF.

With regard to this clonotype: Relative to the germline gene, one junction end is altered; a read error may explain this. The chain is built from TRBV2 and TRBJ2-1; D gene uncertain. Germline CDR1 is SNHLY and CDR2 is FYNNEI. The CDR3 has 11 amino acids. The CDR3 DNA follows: TGTGCCAGCAGTGAACCGGGCCCCGGAGTCTTC. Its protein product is CASSEPGPGVF.

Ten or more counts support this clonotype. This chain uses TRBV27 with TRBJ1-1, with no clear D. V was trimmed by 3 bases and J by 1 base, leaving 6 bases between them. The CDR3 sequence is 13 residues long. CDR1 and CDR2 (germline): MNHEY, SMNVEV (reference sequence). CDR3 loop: CASSLAKNTEAFF. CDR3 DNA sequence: TGTGCCAGCAGTTTGGCAAAGAACACTGAAGCTTTCTTT.

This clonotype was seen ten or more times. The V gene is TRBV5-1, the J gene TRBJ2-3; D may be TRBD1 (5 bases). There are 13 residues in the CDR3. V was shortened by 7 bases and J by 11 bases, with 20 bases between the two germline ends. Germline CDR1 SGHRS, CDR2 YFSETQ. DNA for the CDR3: TGCGCCAGCCGCCCCGCAGGGCTTCCGGGGCAGTATTTT. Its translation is CASRPAGLPGQYF.

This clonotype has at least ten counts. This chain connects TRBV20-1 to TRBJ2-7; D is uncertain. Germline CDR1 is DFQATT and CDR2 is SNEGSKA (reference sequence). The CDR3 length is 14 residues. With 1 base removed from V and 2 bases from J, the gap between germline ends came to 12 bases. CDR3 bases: TGCAGTGCTAGAGCTTACTCCCGCACCTACGAGCAGTACTTC. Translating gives CSARAYSRTYEQYF.

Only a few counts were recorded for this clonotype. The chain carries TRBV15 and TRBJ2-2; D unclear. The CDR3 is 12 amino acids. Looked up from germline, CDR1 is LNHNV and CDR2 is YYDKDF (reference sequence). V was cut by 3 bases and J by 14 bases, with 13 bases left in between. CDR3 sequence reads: CATSSRTMNLFF. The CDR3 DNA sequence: TGTGCCACCAGCAGCCGGACGATGAACCTGTTTTTT.

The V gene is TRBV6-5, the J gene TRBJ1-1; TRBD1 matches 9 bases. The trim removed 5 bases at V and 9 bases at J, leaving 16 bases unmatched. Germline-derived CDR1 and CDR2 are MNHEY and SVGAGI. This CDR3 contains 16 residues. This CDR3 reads CASSHGQGPRDPKAFF. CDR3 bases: TGTGCCAGCAGTCACGGACAGGGGCCTAGGGATCCGAAAGCTTTCTTT.

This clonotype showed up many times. CDR3 sequence (DNA): TGTGCCAGCAGCCAAGCAGGGGCTCTGAACACTGAAGCTTTCTTT. It specifies CASSQAGALNTEAFF. V gene TRBV3-1 combines with J gene TRBJ1-1; TRBD1 might be the D (6 bases). The V end lost 1 base, the J end lost 0 bases, and 9 bases lay between the germline ends. The CDR3 is 15 residues long. Per germline, CDR1 LGHDT and CDR2 YNNKEL (reference sequence). The complete variable domain, with remaining parts taken from reference TRBV3-1 and TRBJ1-1, reads DTAVSQTPKYLVTQMGNDKSIKCEQNLGHDTMYWYKQDSKKFLKIMFSYNNKELIINETVPNRFSPKSPDKAHLNLHINSLELGDSAVYFCASSQAGALNTEAFFGQGTRLTVV.

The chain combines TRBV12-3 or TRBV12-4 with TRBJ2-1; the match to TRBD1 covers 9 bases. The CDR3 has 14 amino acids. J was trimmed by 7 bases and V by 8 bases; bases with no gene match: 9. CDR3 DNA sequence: TGTGCCAGCGTATCCGGGACAGGGATTAATGAGCAGTTCTTC. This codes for CASVSGTGINEQFF.

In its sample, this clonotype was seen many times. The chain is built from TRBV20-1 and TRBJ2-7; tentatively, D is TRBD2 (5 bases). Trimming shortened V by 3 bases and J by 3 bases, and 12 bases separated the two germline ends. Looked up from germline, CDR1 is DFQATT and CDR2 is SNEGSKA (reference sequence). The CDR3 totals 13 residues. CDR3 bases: TGCAGTGCTAGCGGCGACTACTTCTACGAGCAGTACTTC. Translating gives CSASGDYFYEQYF.

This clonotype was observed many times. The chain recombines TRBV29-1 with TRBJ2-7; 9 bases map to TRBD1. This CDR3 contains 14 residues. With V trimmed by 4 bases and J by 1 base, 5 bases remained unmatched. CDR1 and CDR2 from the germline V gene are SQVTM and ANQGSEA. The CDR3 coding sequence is TGCAGCGTTGTAGGGACAGGGAGTTCCTACGAGCAGTACTTC. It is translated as CSVVGTGSSYEQYF.

CDR3 region: CASSRTAGYDLRGQYF. CDR3 DNA: TGCGCCAGCAGCAGGACGGCAGGGTACGATCTACGAGGGCAGTACTTC. This chain joins TRBV4-1 and TRBJ2-7; possibly TRBD1 for D (5 bases). CDR3 size: 16 residues. CDR1 and CDR2 (germline): MGHRA, YSYEKL. Trimming removed 5 bases at V and 9 bases at J, with 26 bases between.

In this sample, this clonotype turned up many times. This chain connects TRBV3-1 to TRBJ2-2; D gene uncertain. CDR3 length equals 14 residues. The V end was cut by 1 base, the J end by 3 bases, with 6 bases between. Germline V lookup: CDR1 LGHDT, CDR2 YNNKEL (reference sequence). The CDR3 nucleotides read TGTGCCAGCAGCCAAGTCTCAGACACCGGGGAGCTGTTTTTT. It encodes CASSQVSDTGELFF.

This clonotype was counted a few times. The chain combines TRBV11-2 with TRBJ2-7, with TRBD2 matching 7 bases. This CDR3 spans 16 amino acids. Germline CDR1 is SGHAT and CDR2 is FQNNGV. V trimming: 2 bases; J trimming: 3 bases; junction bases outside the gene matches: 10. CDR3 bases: TGTGCCAGCAGCTTAATGGCCGAGCCGGGGGGCTACGAGCAGTACTTC. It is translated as CASSLMAEPGGYEQYF.

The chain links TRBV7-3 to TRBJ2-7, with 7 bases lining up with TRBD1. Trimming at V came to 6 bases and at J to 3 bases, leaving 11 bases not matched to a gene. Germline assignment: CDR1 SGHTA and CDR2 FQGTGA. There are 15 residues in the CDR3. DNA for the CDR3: TGTGCCAGCAGTTTCGAGCAGGGGGAACTCTACGAGCAGTACTTC. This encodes CASSFEQGELYEQYF.

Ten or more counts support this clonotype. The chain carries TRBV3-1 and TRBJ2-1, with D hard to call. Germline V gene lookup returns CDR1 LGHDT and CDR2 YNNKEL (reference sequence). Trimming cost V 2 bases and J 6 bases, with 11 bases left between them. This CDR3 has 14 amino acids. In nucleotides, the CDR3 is TGTGCCAGCAGCCAAAGTGCGTCGAGCAATGAGCAGTTCTTC. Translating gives CASSQSASSNEQFF.

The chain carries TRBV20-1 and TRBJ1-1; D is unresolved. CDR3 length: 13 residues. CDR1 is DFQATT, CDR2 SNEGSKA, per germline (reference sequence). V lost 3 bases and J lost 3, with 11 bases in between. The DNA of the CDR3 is TGCAGTGCTAGGGACCGATTGGACACTGAAGCTTTCTTT. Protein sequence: CSARDRLDTEAFF.

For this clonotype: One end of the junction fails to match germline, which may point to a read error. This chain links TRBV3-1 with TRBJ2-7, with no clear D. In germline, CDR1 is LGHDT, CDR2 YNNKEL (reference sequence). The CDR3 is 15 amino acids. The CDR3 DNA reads TGTGCCAGCTGCCAACAAAGCATCGTCTCCTACGAGCAGTACTTC. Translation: CASCQQSIVSYEQYF.

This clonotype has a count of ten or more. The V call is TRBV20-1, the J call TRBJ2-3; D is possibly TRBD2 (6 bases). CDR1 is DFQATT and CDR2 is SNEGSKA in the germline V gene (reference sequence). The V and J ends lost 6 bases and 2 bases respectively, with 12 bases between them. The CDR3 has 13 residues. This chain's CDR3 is CSARGLLTDTQYF. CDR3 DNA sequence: TGCAGTGCGAGGGGACTCCTCACAGATACGCAGTATTTT.

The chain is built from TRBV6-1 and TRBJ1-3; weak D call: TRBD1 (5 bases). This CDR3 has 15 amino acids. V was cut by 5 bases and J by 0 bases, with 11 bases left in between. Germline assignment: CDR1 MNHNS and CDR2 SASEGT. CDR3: CASSRQLSSGNTIYF. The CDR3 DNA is TGTGCCAGCAGTCGACAGCTTAGCTCTGGAAACACCATATATTTT.